This T cell receptor beta chain was recovered during a study of shared T cell receptors in the human thymus. Trimming pared 6 bases from V and 1 base from J, leaving 10 bases between. CDR3 size: 13 residues. Germline lookup yields CDR1 MNHEY and CDR2 SVGAGI. Assay used: immunoSEQ multiplex PCR; TCRdb lists only in-frame clones, some missing. The data contain hundreds of thousands of clones, 70% to 90% of them seen just once; the ten biggest clones take up about 0.0094%. A further study also used this sample, focusing on human thymus T cells. That source adds: Corrective surgery for congenital heart defects was being performed on the healthy Finnish infants who served as donors. Resected material from corrective heart surgery provided the thymus tissue analysed. Thymic and blood repertoires showed apparently biased V and J gene usage. The related literature has documented a marked overlap of thymic repertoires among unrelated individuals.

Sequenced material: thymocytes. The TCR was taken from a boy younger than two with a congenital heart defect. The chain has TRBV6-5 and TRBJ2-7; D gene uncertain. The chain's CDR3 is CASRQIQSYEQYF. CDR3 coding DNA: TGTGCCAGCAGACAGATTCAGTCCTACGAGCAGTACTTC.